This TCR beta chain stems from a study of blood T cells in healthy people across ages. Trimming removed 3 bases from V and 3 bases from J; junction bases left unmatched: 6. There are 16 residues in the CDR3. The germline gives CDR1 SGHRS, CDR2 YFSETQ. On this clonotype: Its specificity is not known.

Isolation yielded PBMCs, at least 7 million per sample, in every case. Sample-barcoded 5' priming and a J-beta primer mix drove a second PCR of about 7 to 12 cycles. A single record per CDR3 protein comes from TCRdb applying MiXCR to the 5' RACE reads. In the table there are about 1.4 million distinct CDR3 sequences, roughly 64% of which are singletons. The study, taken as a whole, reports: Measured against age, TCR beta diversity per million T cells decreased in a roughly linear manner.

This chain uses TRBV5-1 with TRBJ2-3; TRBD2 aligns across 11 bases. The TCR originated in a man between 18 and 35 years old in good health. Specimen: blood. The CDR3 sequence: CASSSRLAGGTDTQYF. As DNA, the CDR3 is TGCGCCAGCAGCTCCAGGCTAGCGGGGGGTACAGATACGCAGTATTTT. Full variable domain (remainder filled in from reference TRBV5-1 and TRBJ2-3): KAGVTQTPRYLIKTRGQQVTLSCSPISGHRSVSWYQQTPGQGLQFLFEYFSETQRNKGNFPGRFSGRQFSNSRSEMNVSTLELGDSALYLCASSSRLAGGTDTQYFGPGTRLTVL.